This T cell receptor (beta chain) is drawn from a study of CD8 T cells in Susac syndrome. Looked up from germline, CDR1 is SGHRS and CDR2 is YFSETQ. The CDR3 covers 13 residues. Trimming shortened V by 4 bases and J by 8 bases, and 13 bases separated the two germline ends. RNA amounts of roughly 0.45 to 1 ug underwent reverse transcription with random hexamers. MiXCR was run by TCRdb on the immunoSEQ multiplex PCR reads, yielding one entry per CDR3 protein. The table lists around 200,000 distinct CDR3 sequences, 95% of them singletons, with 0.082% in the top ten. Sequencing was carried out using CD4+ T cells from PBMCs. The chain is built from TRBV5-1 and TRBJ2-1; no definite D call. The clonotype originates from a human donor with multiple sclerosis. The chain's CDR3 is CASSPRVAHEQFF. The CDR3 DNA reads as TGCGCCAGCAGCCCACGCGTAGCCCATGAGCAGTTCTTC.